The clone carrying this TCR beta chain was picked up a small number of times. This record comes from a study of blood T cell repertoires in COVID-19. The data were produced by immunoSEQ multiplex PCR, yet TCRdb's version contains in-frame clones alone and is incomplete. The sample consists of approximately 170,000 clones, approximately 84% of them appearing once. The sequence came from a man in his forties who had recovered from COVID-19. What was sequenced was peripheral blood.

CDR3: CASSYRGRRDSPLHF. CDR3 nucleotide sequence: TGTGCCAGCAGCTATCGGGGGAGGAGGGATTCACCCCTCCACTTT. The V gene is TRBV7-2, the J gene TRBJ1-6, with D maybe TRBD1 (5 bases). The CDR3 loop spans 15 amino acids. In germline, CDR1 is SGHTA, CDR2 FQGNSA. Trimming shortened V by 4 bases and J by 8 bases, and 15 bases separated the two germline ends. The entire variable domain, with the rest obtained from reference TRBV7-2 and TRBJ1-6, is as follows: GAGVSQSPSNKVTEKGKDVELRCDPISGHTALYWYRQSLGQGLEFLIYFQGNSAPDKSGLPSDRFSAERTGGSVSTLTIQRTQQEDSAVYLCASSYRGRRDSPLHFGNGTRLTVT.